This TCR beta chain was identified in a study of T cells in Graves' hyperthyroidism and ophthalmopathy. Many counts were recorded for this clonotype. Germline V CDR1 and CDR2: MNHNS, SASEGT. V was trimmed by 6 bases and J by 5 bases, leaving 13 bases between them. The length of the CDR3 is 13 residues. Using RNA transcripts as the source, TCR beta CDR3 regions were amplified. The TCR CDR3 was amplified in a first-round RT-PCR using the HTBI primer set. MiXCR, run by TCRdb on the multiplex PCR reads, gives a single entry per CDR3 protein. This table holds 400,000 to 600,000 distinct CDR3 sequences, around 20% found once.

This clonotype was sampled from a man aged 18 to 29 with Graves' hyperthyroidism. Sequencing input: blood. This chain uses TRBV6-1 with TRBJ1-2, with D possibly matching TRBD1 (6 bases). CDR3 sequence reads: CASRRGTWYGYTF. CDR3 DNA sequence: TGTGCCAGCAGAAGGGGGACCTGGTATGGCTACACCTTC.